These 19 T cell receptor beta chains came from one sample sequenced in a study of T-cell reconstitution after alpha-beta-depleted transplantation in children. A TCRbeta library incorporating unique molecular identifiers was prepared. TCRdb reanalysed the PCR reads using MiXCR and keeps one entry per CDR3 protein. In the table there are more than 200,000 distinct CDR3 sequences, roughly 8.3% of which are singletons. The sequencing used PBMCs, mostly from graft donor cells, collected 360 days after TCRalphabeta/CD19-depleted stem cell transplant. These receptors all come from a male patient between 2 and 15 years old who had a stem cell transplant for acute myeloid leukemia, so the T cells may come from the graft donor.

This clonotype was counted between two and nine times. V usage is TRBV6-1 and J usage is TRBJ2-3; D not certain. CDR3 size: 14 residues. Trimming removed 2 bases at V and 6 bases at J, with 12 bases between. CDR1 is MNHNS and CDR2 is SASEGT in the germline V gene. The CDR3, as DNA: TGTGCCAGCAGTGAACGTCGACCGCCGGATACGCAGTATTTT. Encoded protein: CASSERRPPDTQYF.

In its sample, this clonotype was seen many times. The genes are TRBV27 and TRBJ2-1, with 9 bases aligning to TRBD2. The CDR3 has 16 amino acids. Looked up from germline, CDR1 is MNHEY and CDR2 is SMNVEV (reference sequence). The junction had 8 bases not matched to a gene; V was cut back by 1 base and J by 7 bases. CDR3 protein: CASSLFSREGGNEQFF. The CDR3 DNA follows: TGTGCCAGCAGTTTATTCTCGCGGGAGGGAGGGAATGAGCAGTTCTTC.

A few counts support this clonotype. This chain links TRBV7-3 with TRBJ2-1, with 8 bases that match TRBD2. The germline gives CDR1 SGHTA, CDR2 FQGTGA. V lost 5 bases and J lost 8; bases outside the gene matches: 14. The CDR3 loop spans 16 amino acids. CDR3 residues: CASSPHLAGSRHEQFF. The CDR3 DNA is TGTGCCAGCAGCCCCCACTTAGCGGGGAGTAGGCATGAGCAGTTCTTC.

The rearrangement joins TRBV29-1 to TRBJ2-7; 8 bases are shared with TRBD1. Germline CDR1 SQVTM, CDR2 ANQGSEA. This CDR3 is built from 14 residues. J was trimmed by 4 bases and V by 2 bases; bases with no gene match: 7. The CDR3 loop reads CSVETGTGQYEQYF. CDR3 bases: TGCAGCGTTGAAACCGGGACAGGCCAATACGAGCAGTACTTC.

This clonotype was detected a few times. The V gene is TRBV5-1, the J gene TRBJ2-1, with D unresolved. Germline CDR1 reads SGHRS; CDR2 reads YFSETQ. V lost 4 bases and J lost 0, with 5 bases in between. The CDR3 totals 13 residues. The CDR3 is CASSAASYNEQFF. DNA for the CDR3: TGCGCCAGCAGCGCTGCCTCCTACAATGAGCAGTTCTTC.

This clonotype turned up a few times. The CDR3 DNA reads TGTGCCAGCAGTATCGGACAGTACGAGCAGTACTTC. Translated: CASSIGQYEQYF. The chain combines TRBV12-3 or TRBV12-4 with TRBJ2-7; maybe TRBD1 (6 bases). CDR3 length: 12 residues. Trimming took 5 bases from V and 4 from J, leaving 9 bases between them.

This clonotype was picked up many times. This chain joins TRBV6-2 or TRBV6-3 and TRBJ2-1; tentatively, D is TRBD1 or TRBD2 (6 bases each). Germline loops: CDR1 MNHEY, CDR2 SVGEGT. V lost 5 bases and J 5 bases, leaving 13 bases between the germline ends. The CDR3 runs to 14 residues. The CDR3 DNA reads TGTGCCAGCAGTCCGGGGGACATTGACAATGAGCAGTTCTTC. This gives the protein CASSPGDIDNEQFF.

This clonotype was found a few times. CDR3 residues: CSAGTSQETQYF. The CDR3 DNA reads as TGCAGTGCTGGGACTTCCCAAGAGACCCAGTACTTC. V usage is TRBV20-1 and J usage is TRBJ2-5; D perhaps matches TRBD2 (6 bases). The V gene lost 5 bases and the J gene lost 1 base, with 8 bases spanning the gap. The CDR3 is 12 amino acids. Germline V lookup: CDR1 DFQATT, CDR2 SNEGSKA (reference sequence).

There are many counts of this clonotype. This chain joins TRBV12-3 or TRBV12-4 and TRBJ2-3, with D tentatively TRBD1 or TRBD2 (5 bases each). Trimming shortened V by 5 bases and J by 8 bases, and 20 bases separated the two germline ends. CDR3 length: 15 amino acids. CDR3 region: CASSPLGTNKGTQYF. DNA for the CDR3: TGTGCCAGCAGTCCCCTCGGGACCAACAAGGGTACGCAGTATTTT.

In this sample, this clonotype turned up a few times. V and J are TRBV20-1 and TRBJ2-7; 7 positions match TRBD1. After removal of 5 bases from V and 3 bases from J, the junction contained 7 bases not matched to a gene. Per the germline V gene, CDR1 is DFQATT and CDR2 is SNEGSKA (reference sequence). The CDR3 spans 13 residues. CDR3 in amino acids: CSASGTEDYEQYF. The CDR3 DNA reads TGCAGTGCTTCCGGGACAGAAGACTACGAGCAGTACTTC.

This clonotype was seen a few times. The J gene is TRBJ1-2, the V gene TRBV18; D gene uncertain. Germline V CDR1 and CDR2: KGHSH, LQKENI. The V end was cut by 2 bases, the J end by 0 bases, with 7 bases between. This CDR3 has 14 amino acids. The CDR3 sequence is CASSPDLANYGYTF. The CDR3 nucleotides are TGTGCCAGCTCACCAGACTTAGCTAACTATGGCTACACCTTC.

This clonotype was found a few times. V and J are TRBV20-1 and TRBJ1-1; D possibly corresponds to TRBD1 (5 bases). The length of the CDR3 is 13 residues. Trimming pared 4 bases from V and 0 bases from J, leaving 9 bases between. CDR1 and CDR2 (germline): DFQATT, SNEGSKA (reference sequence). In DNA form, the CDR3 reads TGCAGTGCTACGAGACAGATGAACACTGAAGCTTTCTTT. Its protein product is CSATRQMNTEAFF.

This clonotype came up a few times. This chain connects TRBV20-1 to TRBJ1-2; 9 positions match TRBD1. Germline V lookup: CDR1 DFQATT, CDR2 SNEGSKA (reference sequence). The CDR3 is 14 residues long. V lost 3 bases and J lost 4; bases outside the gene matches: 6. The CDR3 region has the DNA TGCAGTGCTAGTGGGACAGGGCCTATCTATGGCTACACCTTC. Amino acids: CSASGTGPIYGYTF.

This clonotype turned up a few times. In DNA, the CDR3 is TGTGCCAGCAGCCAAGCAGGGAGCGGGCGTTACAATGAGCAGTTCTTC. The encoded protein is CASSQAGSGRYNEQFF. The chain is built from TRBV4-2 and TRBJ2-1, with D tentatively TRBD2 (6 bases). V was trimmed by 1 base and J by 4 bases, leaving 14 bases between them. The CDR3 is 16 residues long. CDR1 and CDR2 from the germline V gene are LGHNA and YNFKEQ.

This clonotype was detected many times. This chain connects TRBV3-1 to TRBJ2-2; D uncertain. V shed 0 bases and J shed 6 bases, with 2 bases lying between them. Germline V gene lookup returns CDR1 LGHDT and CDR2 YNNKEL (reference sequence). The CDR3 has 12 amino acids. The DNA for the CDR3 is TGTGCCAGCAGCCAAGACGCCGGGGAGCTGTTTTTT. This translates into CASSQDAGELFF.

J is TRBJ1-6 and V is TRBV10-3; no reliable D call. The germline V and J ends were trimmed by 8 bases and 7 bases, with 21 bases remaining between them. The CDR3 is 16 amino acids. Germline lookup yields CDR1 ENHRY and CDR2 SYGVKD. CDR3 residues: CAIGQTDTLANSPLHF. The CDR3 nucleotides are TGTGCCATCGGGCAAACAGATACCTTGGCCAATTCACCCCTCCACTTT.

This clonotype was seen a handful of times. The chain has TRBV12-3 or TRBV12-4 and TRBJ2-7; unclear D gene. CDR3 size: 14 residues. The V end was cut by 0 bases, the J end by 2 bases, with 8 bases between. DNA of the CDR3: TGTGCCAGCAGTTTAGCCAGGCCCCCCTACGAGCAGTACTTC. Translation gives CASSLARPPYEQYF.

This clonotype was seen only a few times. The CDR3 sequence is CSARLGQGGVAKNIQYF. CDR3 DNA: TGCAGTGCTAGATTGGGACAGGGGGGGGTAGCCAAAAACATTCAGTACTTC. The genes are TRBV20-1 and TRBJ2-4, with 11 bases fitting TRBD1. This CDR3 comprises 17 residues. V shed 2 bases and J 0 bases; nucleotides not matched to a gene: 6. Germline values: CDR1 DFQATT, CDR2 SNEGSKA (reference sequence).

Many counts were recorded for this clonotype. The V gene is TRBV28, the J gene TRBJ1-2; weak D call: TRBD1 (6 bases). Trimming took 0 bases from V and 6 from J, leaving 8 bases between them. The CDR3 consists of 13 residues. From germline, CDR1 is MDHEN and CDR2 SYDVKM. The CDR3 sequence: CASSLWGGHGYTF. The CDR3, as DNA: TGTGCCAGCAGTTTATGGGGGGGGCATGGCTACACCTTC.